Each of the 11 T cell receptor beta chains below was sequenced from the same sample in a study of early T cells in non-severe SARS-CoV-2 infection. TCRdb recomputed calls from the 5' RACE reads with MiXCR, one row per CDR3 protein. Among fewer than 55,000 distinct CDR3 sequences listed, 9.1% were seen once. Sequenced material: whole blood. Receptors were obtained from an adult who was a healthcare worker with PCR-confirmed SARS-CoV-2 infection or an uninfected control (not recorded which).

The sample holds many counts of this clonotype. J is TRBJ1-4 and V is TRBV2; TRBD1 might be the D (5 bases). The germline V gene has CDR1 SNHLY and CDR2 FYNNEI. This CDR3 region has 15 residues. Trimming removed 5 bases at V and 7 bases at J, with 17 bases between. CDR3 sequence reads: CASSPVGAAFEKLFF. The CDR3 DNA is TGTGCCAGCAGTCCAGTAGGGGCCGCGTTTGAAAAACTGTTTTTT.

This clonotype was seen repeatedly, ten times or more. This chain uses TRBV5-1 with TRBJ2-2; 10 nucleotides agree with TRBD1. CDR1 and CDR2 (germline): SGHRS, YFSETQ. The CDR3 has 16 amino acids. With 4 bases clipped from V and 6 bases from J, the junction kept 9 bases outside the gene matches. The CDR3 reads CASSISGTGAPGELFF. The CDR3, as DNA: TGCGCCAGCAGCATTTCCGGGACAGGGGCCCCCGGGGAGCTGTTTTTT. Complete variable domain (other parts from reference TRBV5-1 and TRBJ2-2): KAGVTQTPRYLIKTRGQQVTLSCSPISGHRSVSWYQQTPGQGLQFLFEYFSETQRNKGNFPGRFSGRQFSNSRSEMNVSTLELGDSALYLCASSISGTGAPGELFFGEGSRLTVL.

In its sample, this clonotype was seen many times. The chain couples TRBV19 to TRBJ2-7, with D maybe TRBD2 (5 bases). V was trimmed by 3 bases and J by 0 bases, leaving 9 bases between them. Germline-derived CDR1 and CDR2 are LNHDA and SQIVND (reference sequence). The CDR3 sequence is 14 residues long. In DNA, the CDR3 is TGTGCCAGTAGTATCGCTGGGAGCTCCTACGAGCAGTACTTC. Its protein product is CASSIAGSSYEQYF.

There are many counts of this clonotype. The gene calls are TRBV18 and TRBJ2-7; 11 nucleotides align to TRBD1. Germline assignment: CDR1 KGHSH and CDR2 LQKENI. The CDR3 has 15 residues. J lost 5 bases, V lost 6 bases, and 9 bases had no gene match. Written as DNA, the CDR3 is TGTGCCAGCTCGATCGGACAGGGGGCTAACAACGAGCAGTACTTC. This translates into CASSIGQGANNEQYF. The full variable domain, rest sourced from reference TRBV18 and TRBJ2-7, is NAGVMQNPRHLVRRRGQEARLRCSPMKGHSHVYWYRQLPEEGLKFMVYLQKENIIDESGMPKERFSAEFPKEGPSILRIQQVVRGDSAAYFCASSIGQGANNEQYFGPGTRLTVT.

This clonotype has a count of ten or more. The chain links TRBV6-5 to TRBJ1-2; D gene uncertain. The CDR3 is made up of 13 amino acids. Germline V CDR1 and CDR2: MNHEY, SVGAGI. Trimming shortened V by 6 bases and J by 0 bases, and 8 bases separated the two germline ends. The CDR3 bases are TGTGCCAGCAGACGGGCCACTAACTATGGCTACACCTTC. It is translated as CASRRATNYGYTF.

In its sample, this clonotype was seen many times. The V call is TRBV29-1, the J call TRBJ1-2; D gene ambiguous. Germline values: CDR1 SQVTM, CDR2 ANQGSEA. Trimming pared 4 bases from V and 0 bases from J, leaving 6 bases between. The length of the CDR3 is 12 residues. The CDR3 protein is CSVALANYGYTF. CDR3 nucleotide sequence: TGCAGCGTTGCCTTAGCTAACTATGGCTACACCTTC.

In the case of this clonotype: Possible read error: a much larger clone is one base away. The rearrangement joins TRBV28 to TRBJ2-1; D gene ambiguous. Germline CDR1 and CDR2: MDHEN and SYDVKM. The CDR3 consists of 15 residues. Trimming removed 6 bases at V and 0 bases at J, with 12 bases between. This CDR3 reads CASRLRPSSYNEQFF. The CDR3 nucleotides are TGTGCCAGCAGACTTAGACCAAGCTCCTACAATGAGCAGTTCTTC.

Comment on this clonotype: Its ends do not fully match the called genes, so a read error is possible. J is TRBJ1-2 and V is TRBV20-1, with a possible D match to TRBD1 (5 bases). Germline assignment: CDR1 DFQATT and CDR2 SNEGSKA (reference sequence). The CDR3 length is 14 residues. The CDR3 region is CSANTPGTPYGCTF. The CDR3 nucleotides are TGCAGTGCTAACACCCCCGGGACCCCCTATGGCTGCACCTTC.

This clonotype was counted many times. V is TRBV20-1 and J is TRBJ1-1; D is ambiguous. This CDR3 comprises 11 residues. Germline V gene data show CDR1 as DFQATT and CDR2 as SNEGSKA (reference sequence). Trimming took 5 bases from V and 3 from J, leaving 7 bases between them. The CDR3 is CSAQRHTEAFF. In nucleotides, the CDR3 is TGCAGTGCTCAGAGGCACACTGAAGCTTTCTTT.

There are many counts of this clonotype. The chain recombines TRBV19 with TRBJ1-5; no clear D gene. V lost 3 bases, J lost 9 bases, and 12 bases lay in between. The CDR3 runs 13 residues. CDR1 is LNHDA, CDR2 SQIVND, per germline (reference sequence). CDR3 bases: TGTGCCAGTAGTATTGGCATGAAAACGCCCCAGCATTTT. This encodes CASSIGMKTPQHF.

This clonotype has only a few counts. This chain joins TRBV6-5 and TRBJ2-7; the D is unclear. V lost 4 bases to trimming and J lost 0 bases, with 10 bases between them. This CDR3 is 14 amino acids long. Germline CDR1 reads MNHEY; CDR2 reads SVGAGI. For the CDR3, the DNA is TGTGCCAGCAGTTTCGGACGGCGCTCCTACGAGCAGTACTTC. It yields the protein CASSFGRRSYEQYF.